The clone carrying this T cell receptor beta chain was detected a few times. This sample stems from a study of blood T cells in healthy people across ages. Sample-barcoded 5' priming and a J-beta primer mix drove a second PCR of 7 to 11 cycles. TCRdb fed the 5' RACE reads into MiXCR, producing one record per CDR3 protein. The table lists hundreds of thousands of distinct CDR3 sequences, roughly three fifths of them singletons. CDR1 and CDR2 (germline): SGHTA, FQGNSA. The CDR3 is 13 residues long. Deletions cut 4 bases from V and 5 bases from J, with 9 bases between. The specimen was blood. The receptor comes from a man aged 35 to 55 in good health. This chain uses TRBV7-2 with TRBJ2-1; D gene unclear. DNA for the CDR3: TGTGCCAGCAGCTCAAGCCCAGACAATGAGCAGTTCTTC. Amino acid sequence: CASSSSPDNEQFF.